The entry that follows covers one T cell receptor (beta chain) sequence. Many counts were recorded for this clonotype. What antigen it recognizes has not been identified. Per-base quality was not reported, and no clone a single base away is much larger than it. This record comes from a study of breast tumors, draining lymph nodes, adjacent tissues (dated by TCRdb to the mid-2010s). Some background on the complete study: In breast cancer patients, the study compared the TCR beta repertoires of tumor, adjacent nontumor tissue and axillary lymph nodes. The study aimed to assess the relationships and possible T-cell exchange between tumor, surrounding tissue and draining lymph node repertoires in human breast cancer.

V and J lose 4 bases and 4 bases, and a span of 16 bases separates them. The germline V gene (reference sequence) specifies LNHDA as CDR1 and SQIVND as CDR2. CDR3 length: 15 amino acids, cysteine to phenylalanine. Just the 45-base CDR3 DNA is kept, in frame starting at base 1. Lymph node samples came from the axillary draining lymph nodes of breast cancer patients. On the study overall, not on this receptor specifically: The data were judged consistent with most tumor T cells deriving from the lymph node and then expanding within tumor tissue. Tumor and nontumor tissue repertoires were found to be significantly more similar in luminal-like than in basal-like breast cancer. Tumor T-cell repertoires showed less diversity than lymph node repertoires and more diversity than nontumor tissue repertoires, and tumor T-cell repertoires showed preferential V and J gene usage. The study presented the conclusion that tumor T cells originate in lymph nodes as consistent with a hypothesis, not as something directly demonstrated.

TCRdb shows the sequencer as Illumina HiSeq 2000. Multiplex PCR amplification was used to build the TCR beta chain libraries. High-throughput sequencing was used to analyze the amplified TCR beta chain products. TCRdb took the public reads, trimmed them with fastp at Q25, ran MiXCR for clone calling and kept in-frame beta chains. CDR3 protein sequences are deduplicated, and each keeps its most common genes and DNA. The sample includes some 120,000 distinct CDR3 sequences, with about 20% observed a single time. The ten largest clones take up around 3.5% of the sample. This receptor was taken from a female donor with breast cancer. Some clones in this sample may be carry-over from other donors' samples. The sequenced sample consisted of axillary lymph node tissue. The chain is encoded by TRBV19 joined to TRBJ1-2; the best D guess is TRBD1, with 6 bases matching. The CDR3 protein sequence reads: CASSKGGRMTYGYTF. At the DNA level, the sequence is TGTGCCAGTAGTAAAGGGGGACGGATGACCTATGGCTACACCTTC.